A selection of T cell receptor beta chains follows, all from one sample in a study of long-term antiretroviral therapy in people with HIV. Clones were read by immunoSEQ multiplex PCR, and TCRdb kept only the in-frame ones, dropping some. The sample yields about 5,600 clones, just under 80% seen once. The sequencing here drew on unsorted PBMCs, taken 1.8 years before starting antiretroviral therapy. Source of these receptors: a man between 40 and 49 years old with HIV. Both conserved end residues are part of each CDR3. Fields, in order: V gene, J gene, clone size, D gene, CDR3 protein, CDR3 DNA. The D gene is left open where the match is weak. The size of a clone is reported for some rows only, either as once, few or many, or as a class for expanded clones.

TRBV27,TRBJ1-5,few,.,CASSLQGNSNQPQHF,TGTGCCAGCAGTTTACAGGGAAATAGCAATCAGCCCCAGCATTTT
TRBV19,TRBJ1-1,few,TRBD1,CASSIDPAGGTEAFF,TGTGCCAGTAGTATAGATCCGGCAGGGGGCACTGAAGCTTTCTTT
TRBV28,TRBJ1-4,.,TRBD1,CASRQGSTNEKLFF,TGTGCCAGCCGACAGGGATCAACTAATGAAAAACTGTTTTTT
TRBV6-5,TRBJ1-3,once,.,CASSYSVGNTIYF,TGTGCCAGCAGTTACTCGGTCGGAAACACCATATATTTT
TRBV21-1,TRBJ2-1,.,.,CASSKAPTGTNEQFF,TGTGCCAGCAGCAAAGCTCCGACAGGGACCAATGAGCAGTTCTTC
TRBV9,TRBJ1-5,.,.,CASSVGGSNQPQHF,TGTGCCAGCAGCGTAGGAGGGAGCAATCAGCCCCAGCATTTT
TRBV27,TRBJ1-3,once,.,CATAPGVLSGNTIYF,TGTGCCACCGCACCAGGGGTGTTATCTGGAAACACCATATATTTT
TRBV28,TRBJ1-1,.,.,CASSLTGPNTEAFF,TGTGCCAGCAGTTTAACAGGGCCGAACACTGAAGCTTTCTTT
TRBV18,TRBJ1-1,.,.,CASFMGILNTEAFF,TGTGCCAGCTTCATGGGGATCCTGAACACTGAAGCTTTCTTT
TRBV30,TRBJ2-3,.,.,CAWSVRTPDTQYF,TGTGCCTGGAGTGTACGGACCCCAGATACGCAGTATTTT
TRBV6-6,TRBJ1-2,.,TRBD1,CASTQGTGVGYTF,TGTGCCAGCACCCAAGGGACAGGCGTGGGCTACACCTTC
TRBV30,TRBJ1-1,.,TRBD1,CAWSAPIVGTGGTEAFF,TGTGCCTGGAGTGCCCCCATCGTAGGGACAGGGGGCACTGAAGCTTTCTTT
TRBV7-9,TRBJ2-1,.,.,CASSSLDGYNEQFF,TGTGCCAGCAGCTCCCTGGACGGATACAATGAGCAGTTCTTC
TRBV7-8,TRBJ2-7,few,TRBD2,CASSWTSGTYEQYF,TGTGCCAGCAGTTGGACTAGCGGCACCTACGAGCAGTACTTC
TRBV4-2,TRBJ2-2,.,TRBD2,CASSQDRTSGRAGELFF,TGTGCCAGCAGCCAAGATCGGACTAGCGGGAGAGCCGGGGAGCTGTTTTTT
TRBV5-1,TRBJ1-4,.,.,CASSAGLTNEKLFF,TGCGCCAGCAGCGCGGGACTGACTAATGAAAAACTGTTTTTT
TRBV10-3,TRBJ1-3,.,TRBD1,CAISGQGAVSGNTIYF,TGTGCCATCAGCGGACAGGGGGCGGTCTCTGGAAACACCATATATTTT
TRBV10-3,TRBJ2-2,few,.,CAISEGRPTNTGELFF,TGTGCCATCAGTGAGGGCAGGCCAACGAACACCGGGGAGCTGTTTTTT
TRBV7-9,TRBJ2-7,few,.,CASSSREITVEQYF,TGTGCCAGCAGCTCCCGGGAAATTACGGTCGAGCAGTACTTC
TRBV14,TRBJ2-1,.,.,CASSQGLNEQFF,TGTGCCAGCAGCCAAGGGTTAAATGAGCAGTTCTTC
TRBV11-2,TRBJ2-5,.,.,CASSLDHGGQETQYF,TGTGCCAGCAGCTTAGATCATGGCGGCCAAGAGACCCAGTACTTC
TRBV5-6,TRBJ2-5,once,.,CASSLEGTTTQYF,TGTGCCAGCAGCTTGGAGGGAACAACGACCCAGTACTTC
TRBV19,TRBJ2-1,.,.,CASSMGGSYNEQFF,TGTGCCAGTAGTATGGGGGGCTCCTACAATGAGCAGTTCTTC
TRBV7-8,TRBJ1-1,.,TRBD1,CASSLAGTGGQAFF,TGTGCCAGCAGCTTAGCGGGGACAGGGGGCCAGGCTTTCTTT
TRBV2,TRBJ2-1,.,.,CASLLGGPEGREQFF,TGTGCCAGCTTGCTGGGTGGTCCAGAAGGACGTGAGCAGTTCTTC
TRBV19,TRBJ2-1,.,TRBD2,CASSTTSGNEQFF,TGTGCCAGTAGTACGACTAGCGGCAATGAGCAGTTCTTC
TRBV15,TRBJ2-3,.,.,CATHPVAAVGSDTQYF,TGTGCCACCCACCCCGTGGCGGCGGTCGGGTCAGATACGCAGTATTTT
TRBV7-9,TRBJ1-3,.,TRBD1,CASSTLTGGLGDTIYF,TGTGCCAGCAGCACCCTAACAGGGGGCCTCGGGGACACCATATATTTT
TRBV9,TRBJ2-2,.,TRBD1,CASSVARGQVSGGELFF,TGTGCCAGCAGCGTAGCGAGGGGGCAGGTCTCCGGCGGGGAGCTGTTTTTT